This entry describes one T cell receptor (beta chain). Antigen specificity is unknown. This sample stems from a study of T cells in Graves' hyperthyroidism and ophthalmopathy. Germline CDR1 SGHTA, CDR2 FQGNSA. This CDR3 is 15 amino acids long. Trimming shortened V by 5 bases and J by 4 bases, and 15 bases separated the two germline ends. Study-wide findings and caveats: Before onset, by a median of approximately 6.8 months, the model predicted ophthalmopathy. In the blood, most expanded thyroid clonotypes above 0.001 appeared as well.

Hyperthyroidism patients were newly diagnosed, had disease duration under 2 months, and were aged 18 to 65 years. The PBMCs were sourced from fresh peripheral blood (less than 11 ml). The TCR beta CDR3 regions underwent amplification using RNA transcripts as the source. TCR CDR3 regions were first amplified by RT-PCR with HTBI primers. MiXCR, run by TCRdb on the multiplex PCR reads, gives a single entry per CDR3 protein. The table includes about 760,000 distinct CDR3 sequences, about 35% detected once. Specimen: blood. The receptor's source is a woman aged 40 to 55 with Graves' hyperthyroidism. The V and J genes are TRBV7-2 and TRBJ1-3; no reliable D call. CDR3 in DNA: TGTGCCAGCAGCCCCTACCTGGGCTTCGGAAACACCATATATTTT. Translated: CASSPYLGFGNTIYF.